The 18 T cell receptor beta chains listed next were all sequenced from one sample in a study of blood T cell repertoires in COVID-19. Produced via immunoSEQ multiplex PCR; TCRdb's table is partial and in-frame only. The data hold about 210,000 clones, with approximately 82% observed a single time. Sequencing was performed on peripheral blood. These receptors were collected from a man aged 45-65 years with active or convalescent COVID-19.

The J gene is TRBJ2-3, the V gene TRBV9, with TRBD2 matching 8 bases. J gave up 6 bases and V 2 bases, and 5 bases lay outside the gene matches. Germline assignment: CDR1 SGDLS and CDR2 YYNGEE. This CDR3 spans 14 amino acids. This CDR3 is CASSVGTRSDTQYF. The CDR3 coding sequence is TGTGCCAGCAGCGTCGGGACTAGGAGCGATACGCAGTATTTT.

A word on this clone: One junction end disagrees with the germline gene, perhaps due to a read error. V is TRBV4-3 and J is TRBJ2-1; D is unresolved. The length of the CDR3 is 12 residues. In germline, CDR1 is LGHNA, CDR2 YSLEER. CDR3 DNA: TGCGCCAGCAGCCAAGGGATCGGCTCGGAGATCTTC. It encodes CASSQGIGSEIF.

V and J are TRBV5-1 and TRBJ2-7, with a tentative D call TRBD2 (6 bases). The CDR3 has 14 residues. Germline V gene lookup returns CDR1 SGHRS and CDR2 YFSETQ. V shed 4 bases and J shed 3 bases, with 14 bases lying between them. CDR3 amino acids: CASSQLQGGYEQYF. CDR3 in DNA: TGCGCCAGCAGCCAATTGCAGGGAGGCTACGAGCAGTACTTC.

The J gene is TRBJ2-5, the V gene TRBV20-1; the D is unclear. Germline V gene data show CDR1 as DFQATT and CDR2 as SNEGSKA (reference sequence). The CDR3 sequence is 9 residues long. CDR3 DNA sequence: TGCAGGCCCGGGGAGACCCAGTACTTC. It translates to CRPGETQYF.

The chain combines TRBV28 with TRBJ1-2; tentative D call: TRBD1 (5 bases). Germline assignment: CDR1 MDHEN and CDR2 SYDVKM. The CDR3 spans 15 residues. V gave up 8 bases and J gave up 4 bases, with 20 bases separating them. DNA for the CDR3: TGTGCCAGCGTCATGAATGACCCGGGGGTCTATGGCTACACCTTC. Encoded protein: CASVMNDPGVYGYTF.

J is TRBJ2-4 and V is TRBV4-2; D may be TRBD2 (6 bases). The CDR3 runs to 18 residues. The V end lost 0 bases, the J end lost 2 bases, and 17 bases lay between the germline ends. The germline V gene has CDR1 LGHNA and CDR2 YNFKEQ. CDR3: CASSQDWGMAGPKNIQYF. The CDR3 coding sequence is TGTGCCAGCAGCCAAGATTGGGGGATGGCGGGACCCAAAAACATTCAGTACTTC.

The chain employs TRBV6-5 and TRBJ2-2; possibly TRBD1 for D (6 bases). Germline V CDR1 and CDR2: MNHEY, SVGAGI. The CDR3 has 13 residues. CDR3 sequence reads: CGTDRKNTGELFF. The CDR3 nucleotides read TGTGGGACGGACAGAAAGAACACCGGGGAGCTGTTTTTT.

This chain connects TRBV2 to TRBJ2-2; possibly TRBD1 for D (6 bases). The germline V gene encodes CDR1 SNHLY and CDR2 FYNNEI. The CDR3 loop spans 14 amino acids. Between the trimmed V and J ends, which lost 8 bases and 0 bases, there was a span of 10 bases. The CDR3: CASAGTPNTGELFF. In DNA, the CDR3 is TGTGCCAGCGCCGGGACACCGAACACCGGGGAGCTGTTTTTT.

The chain carries TRBV5-1 and TRBJ2-1; D possibly corresponds to TRBD2 (7 bases). The CDR3 covers 17 residues. CDR1 SGHRS and CDR2 YFSETQ come from the germline V gene. With 3 bases removed from V and 0 bases from J, the gap between germline ends came to 16 bases. The CDR3 protein is CASSYLQGGGSYNEQFF. The CDR3 bases are TGCGCCAGCAGCTATCTACAGGGAGGGGGCTCCTACAATGAGCAGTTCTTC.

The rearrangement links TRBV7-8 to TRBJ2-5, with 11 bases identical to TRBD2. TRBJ2-7 explains the end of the DNA better; the J call may be wrong. CDR3 length: 14 amino acids. Germline values: CDR1 SGHVS, CDR2 FQNEAQ. The CDR3 DNA follows: TGTGCCAGCAGCCCTGGGACTAGCGGCTACGAGCAGTACTTC. Translating it yields CASSPGTSGYEQYF.

The chain combines TRBV28 with TRBJ1-1; weak D call: TRBD1 (5 bases). Trimming pared 3 bases from V and 6 bases from J, leaving 20 bases between. There are 16 residues in the CDR3. Germline V gives CDR1 MDHEN, CDR2 SYDVKM. This chain's CDR3 is CASSLGPVGGIAEAFF. As DNA, the CDR3 is TGTGCCAGCAGTTTGGGGCCAGTGGGGGGAATCGCTGAAGCTTTCTTT.

This clone was picked up a small number of times. Distinct nucleotide sequences in the sample also encode this CDR3. The chain recombines TRBV4-1 with TRBJ1-5; unclear D gene. The CDR3 runs to 15 residues. Per germline, CDR1 MGHRA and CDR2 YSYEKL. V lost 0 bases to trimming and J lost 2 bases, with 8 bases between them. The CDR3 DNA reads as TGCGCCAGCAGCCAAGATCCGGCGGGCAATCAGCCCCAGCATTTT. It yields the protein CASSQDPAGNQPQHF.

The CDR3 loop is CASSLWAGVGNTIYF. In DNA, the CDR3 is TGTGCCAGCAGTTTGTGGGCAGGGGTAGGAAACACCATATATTTT. V is TRBV28 and J is TRBJ1-3, with a tentative D call TRBD1 (6 bases). V lost 3 bases to trimming and J lost 4 bases, with 13 bases between them. Germline CDR1 MDHEN, CDR2 SYDVKM. The CDR3 runs 15 residues. Combining the CDR3 with reference TRBV28 and TRBJ1-3 gives the whole variable domain DVKVTQSSRYLVKRTGEKVFLECVQDMDHENMFWYRQDPGLGLRLIYFSYDVKMKEKGDIPEGYSVSREKKERFSLILESASTNQTSMYLCASSLWAGVGNTIYFGEGSWLTVV.

V usage is TRBV2 and J usage is TRBJ2-5; tentatively, D is TRBD2 (7 bases). Deletions cut 7 bases from V and 3 bases from J, with 15 bases between. The CDR3 totals 14 residues. Germline-derived CDR1 and CDR2 are SNHLY and FYNNEI. The CDR3 nucleotides read TGTGCCAGCACCGAACAGGGAGGGGAAGAGACCCAGTACTTC. Translated, it gives CASTEQGGEETQYF.

The rearrangement uses TRBV6-5 and TRBJ1-2, with TRBD1 as a possible D gene (6 bases). This CDR3 contains 13 residues. The germline V gene encodes CDR1 MNHEY and CDR2 SVGAGI. V lost 6 bases to trimming and J lost 5 bases, with 13 bases between them. The CDR3 reads CASRQGGGYGYTF. CDR3 DNA: TGTGCCAGCAGACAGGGCGGTGGTTATGGCTACACCTTC.

Turning to this clone: This sample also contains other DNA sequences that code for the same CDR3. This rearrangement joins TRBV6-1 to TRBJ1-5; D unclear. Germline V gene lookup returns CDR1 MNHNS and CDR2 SASEGT. The CDR3 contains 15 residues. Trimming removed 2 bases at V and 1 base at J, with 9 bases between. CDR3 in amino acids: CASSEWGGSNQPQHF. CDR3 nucleotide sequence: TGTGCCAGCAGTGAATGGGGAGGCAGCAATCAGCCCCAGCATTTT.

The J gene is TRBJ2-5, the V gene TRBV2, with D unresolved. From germline, CDR1 is SNHLY and CDR2 FYNNEI. Between the trimmed V and J ends, which lost 7 bases and 5 bases, there was a span of 8 bases. This CDR3 comprises 11 residues. This chain's CDR3 is CASKYQETQYF. CDR3 coding DNA: TGTGCCAGCAAGTATCAGGAGACCCAGTACTTC.

V usage is TRBV3-1 (or the pseudogene TRBV3-2) and J usage is TRBJ2-7, with 8 positions matching TRBD2. Per germline, CDR1 LGHDT and CDR2 YNNKEL (reference sequence). The V segment lost 0 bases and the J segment 3 bases; nucleotides outside the gene matches: 10. The CDR3 runs to 17 residues. CDR3 loop: CASSQESLAGGLYEQYV. CDR3 bases: TGTGCCAGCAGCCAAGAAAGTCTGGCGGGGGGTCTCTACGAGCAGTACGTC.